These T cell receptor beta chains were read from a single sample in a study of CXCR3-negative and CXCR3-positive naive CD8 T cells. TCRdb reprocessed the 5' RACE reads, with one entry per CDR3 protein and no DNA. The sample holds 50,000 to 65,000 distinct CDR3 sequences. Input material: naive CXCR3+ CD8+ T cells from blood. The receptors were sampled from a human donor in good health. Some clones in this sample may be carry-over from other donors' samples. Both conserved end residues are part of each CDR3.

CDR3 protein: CASSSETGTRWEQYF; J gene: TRBJ2-7; V gene: TRBV7-9
CDR3 protein: CASSSTGGAADTQYF; J gene: TRBJ2-3; V gene: TRBV18
CDR3 protein: CASRAGESGAYEQYF; J gene: TRBJ2-7; V gene: TRBV27
CDR3 protein: CASSRNGRIQNYEQYF; J gene: TRBJ2-7; V gene: TRBV27
CDR3 protein: CASSAPLGGGYNEQFF; J gene: TRBJ2-1; V gene: TRBV6-1
CDR3 protein: CASSPSGSTEAFF; J gene: TRBJ1-1; V gene: TRBV6-2/TRBV6-3
CDR3 protein: CASSLGVLAGENTGELFF; J gene: TRBJ2-2; V gene: TRBV7-7
CDR3 protein: CATSRGTGAYEQYF; J gene: TRBJ2-7; V gene: TRBV15
CDR3 protein: CSVETTVYEQYF; J gene: TRBJ2-7; V gene: TRBV29-1
CDR3 protein: CASSQDDWTGTYEQYF; J gene: TRBJ2-7; V gene: TRBV4-3
CDR3 protein: CASTRGRVANYGYTF; J gene: TRBJ1-2; V gene: TRBV12-3/TRBV12-4
CDR3 protein: CASSPWTGNNEQFF; J gene: TRBJ2-1; V gene: TRBV27
CDR3 protein: CSVDSEGNNIQYF; J gene: TRBJ2-4; V gene: TRBV29-1
CDR3 protein: CASSPGAGGTQYF; J gene: TRBJ2-5; V gene: TRBV7-2
CDR3 protein: CASSLVALISNQPQHF; J gene: TRBJ1-5; V gene: TRBV28
CDR3 protein: CASSRPEEAGELFF; J gene: TRBJ2-2; V gene: TRBV7-3
CDR3 protein: CASSAPGQGSYEQYF; J gene: TRBJ2-7; V gene: TRBV9
CDR3 protein: CASSLWNEAIYF; J gene: TRBJ1-3; V gene: TRBV7-6
CDR3 protein: CASSRTGPNTGELFF; J gene: TRBJ2-2; V gene: TRBV12-3/TRBV12-4
CDR3 protein: CASSHPDLNTEAFF; J gene: TRBJ1-1; V gene: TRBV14
CDR3 protein: CASSSPSEGSYNEQFF; J gene: TRBJ2-1; V gene: TRBV7-2
CDR3 protein: CASRPQGSSSNQPQHF; J gene: TRBJ1-5; V gene: TRBV28
CDR3 protein: CASSRDLYSYNEQFF; J gene: TRBJ2-1; V gene: TRBV5-6
CDR3 protein: CASLGGEETRYF; J gene: TRBJ2-5; V gene: TRBV6-2/TRBV6-3
CDR3 protein: CASSFIRTAYEQYF; J gene: TRBJ2-7; V gene: TRBV7-9
CDR3 protein: CSVEAAKTYEQYF; J gene: TRBJ2-7; V gene: TRBV29-1
CDR3 protein: CASTEQGVVSYNEQFF; J gene: TRBJ2-1; V gene: TRBV19
CDR3 protein: CASSIPTSGGSEQFF; J gene: TRBJ2-1; V gene: TRBV19
CDR3 protein: CASRPGGGEQPQHF; J gene: TRBJ1-5; V gene: TRBV7-3
CDR3 protein: CSARDQNGRDLETQYF; J gene: TRBJ2-5; V gene: TRBV20-1
CDR3 protein: CSVAPGQAQDTQYF; J gene: TRBJ2-3; V gene: TRBV29-1
CDR3 protein: CASRSPGQYNEQFF; J gene: TRBJ2-1; V gene: TRBV6-6
CDR3 protein: CSVEFGTGPYGYTF; J gene: TRBJ1-2; V gene: TRBV29-1
CDR3 protein: CASRPLTGMNTEAFF; J gene: TRBJ1-1; V gene: TRBV28
CDR3 protein: CASSSHSRSYNEQFF; J gene: TRBJ2-1; V gene: TRBV3-2
CDR3 protein: CASSPRDRDQETQYF; J gene: TRBJ2-5; V gene: TRBV7-9
CDR3 protein: CASSRTSYEQYF; J gene: TRBJ2-7; V gene: TRBV7-9
CDR3 protein: CASSQDPRYNEQFF; J gene: TRBJ2-1; V gene: TRBV4-3
CDR3 protein: CASSVGWEAFF; J gene: TRBJ1-1; V gene: TRBV28
CDR3 protein: CATSDPRSSYEQYF; J gene: TRBJ2-7; V gene: TRBV24-1
CDR3 protein: CSVSGDNQYEQYF; J gene: TRBJ2-7; V gene: TRBV29-1
CDR3 protein: CASSFQDSYEQYF; J gene: TRBJ2-7; V gene: TRBV12-3/TRBV12-4
CDR3 protein: CASSLVDSEYNEQFF; J gene: TRBJ2-1; V gene: TRBV7-8
CDR3 protein: CASSRWDRSYEQYF; J gene: TRBJ2-7; V gene: TRBV12-3/TRBV12-4
CDR3 protein: CASSLAAGGNTEAFF; J gene: TRBJ1-1; V gene: TRBV27
CDR3 protein: CASSQDGAVQETQYF; J gene: TRBJ2-5; V gene: TRBV4-3
CDR3 protein: CASSQVDGGGETQYF; J gene: TRBJ2-5; V gene: TRBV4-2
CDR3 protein: CASSLTGAGGPSEQFF; J gene: TRBJ2-1; V gene: TRBV7-9